This T cell receptor beta chain was sequenced for a study of Ad26.COV2.S vaccination and SARS-CoV-2 variants. Regarding the study as a whole: Compared with placebo recipients, vaccine recipients had higher spike-specific TCR breadth.

In germline, CDR1 is SGHNT, CDR2 YENEEA. The CDR3 runs to 14 residues. V lost 1 base to trimming and J lost 4 bases, with 9 bases between them. Generated by immunoSEQ multiplex PCR, the TCRdb table keeps only in-frame clones and is missing some. The repertoire includes about 450,000 clones, about 91% of them detected once, and 2.5% to 3% sits in the top ten. As to treatment: roughly 20 received Ad26.COV2.S at low or high dose, single or two shots; roughly five received placebo; per-sample allocation not given. Following the first vaccine or placebo injection, samples were taken on day 63. The donor was a Boston adult aged 18-55 years. As concerns this clone: Its antigen is still unknown.

Source: peripheral blood, taken in a trial of Ad26.COV2.S vaccine versus placebo. The clonotype was recovered from a person aged 18 to 59 who received the Ad26.COV2.S COVID-19 vaccine or a placebo. V and J are TRBV11-3 and TRBJ2-3; D ambiguous. CDR3 DNA sequence: TGTGCCAGCAGCTTAGGTAGTCCCCCAGATACGCAGTATTTT. Translation: CASSLGSPPDTQYF.